These 6 T cell receptor beta chains share one sample of origin, sequenced in a study of Tregs in tolerant kidney transplant recipients. Sequenced by immunoSEQ multiplex PCR; TCRdb stores in-frame clones only, minus some. The sample includes approximately 69,000 clones, less than 90% of them seen just once. The starting material was CD4+ T cells from blood, obtained before the transplant. The receptors here all came from a human donor who received a combined kidney and bone marrow transplant.

This sequence joins TRBV29-1 and TRBJ2-1, with unresolved D. Looked up from germline, CDR1 is SQVTM and CDR2 is ANQGSEA. Trimming removed 3 bases from V and 8 bases from J, with 11 bases in between. This CDR3 region has 12 residues. The CDR3 DNA is TGCAGCGTTGAGCACAGCCTGGATGAGCAGTTCTTC. It encodes CSVEHSLDEQFF.

The J gene is TRBJ2-7, the V gene TRBV9; 9 nucleotides match TRBD2. V lost 0 bases to trimming and J lost 4 bases; unmatched junction nucleotides: 8. CDR1 and CDR2 from the germline V gene are SGDLS and YYNGEE. CDR3 length: 16 residues. The CDR3 coding sequence is TGTGCCAGCAGCGTAGCGGTAGCGGGAGACATTTACGAGCAGTACTTC. Translating it yields CASSVAVAGDIYEQYF.

This clone was recorded only once. The rearrangement joins TRBV7-9 to TRBJ1-1; D possibly corresponds to TRBD1 (6 bases). The CDR3 loop spans 14 amino acids. Germline CDR1 reads SEHNR; CDR2 reads FQNEAQ (reference sequence). Deletions cut 5 bases from V and 1 base from J, with 11 bases between. The CDR3, as DNA: TGTGCCAGCAGCCTAGGACAGACGAACACTGAAGCTTTCTTT. This encodes CASSLGQTNTEAFF. The complete variable domain, with remaining parts taken from reference TRBV7-9 and TRBJ1-1, reads DTGVSQNPRHKITKRGQNVTFRCDPISEHNRLYWYRQTLGQGPEFLTYFQNEAQLEKSRLLSDRFSAERPKGSFSTLEIQRTEQGDSAMYLCASSLGQTNTEAFFGQGTRLTVV.

The CDR3 is CASSSGQDPGGYTF. The CDR3 nucleotides read TGTGCCAGCAGCTCCGGACAGGACCCCGGTGGCTACACCTTC. The J gene is TRBJ1-2, the V gene TRBV7-9; 7 bases fit TRBD1. Germline lookup yields CDR1 SEHNR and CDR2 FQNEAQ (reference sequence). After removal of 4 bases from V and 7 bases from J, the junction contained 9 bases not matched to a gene. The CDR3 sequence is 14 residues long.

The V and J genes are TRBV6-4 and TRBJ2-1; maybe TRBD2 (5 bases). V was pared by 5 bases and J by 4 bases, with 12 bases between. Germline assignment: CDR1 MRHNA and CDR2 SNTAGT. CDR3 length: 14 amino acids. The CDR3 sequence is CASSKEGQYNEQFF. The CDR3, as DNA: TGTGCCAGCAGTAAAGAGGGCCAATACAATGAGCAGTTCTTC.

This clone appeared a single time. The chain is built from TRBV5-4 and TRBJ2-2; 9 positions agree with TRBD2. The CDR3 consists of 15 residues. In germline, CDR1 is SGHNT, CDR2 YYREEE (reference sequence). Germline trimming cut 4 bases from V and 7 bases from J; bases unmatched to any gene: 8. Written as DNA, the CDR3 is TGTGCCAGCAGCCGTAGCGGGAGCGGTAACGGGGAGCTGTTTTTT. Residues: CASSRSGSGNGELFF. The full variable domain, its missing parts supplied by reference TRBV5-4 and TRBJ2-2, is ETGVTQSPTHLIKTRGQQVTLRCSSQSGHNTVSWYQQALGQGPQFIFQYYREEENGRGNFPPRFSGLQFPNYSSELNVNALELDDSALYLCASSRSGSGNGELFFGEGSRLTVL.